The T cell receptor (beta chain) under discussion was sequenced for a study of control samples from healthy donors and cancer patients. The data were produced by immunoSEQ multiplex PCR, yet TCRdb's version contains in-frame clones alone and is incomplete. Of 65,000 to 90,000 clones in the sample, approximately 89% were seen once. J lost 0 bases, V lost 1 base, and 9 bases had no gene match. Germline CDR1 and CDR2: SGDLS and YYNGEE. CDR3 length equals 18 residues. The sample comprised blood. This sequence joins TRBV9 and TRBJ1-2; 10 bases fit TRBD1. The sequence came from a man aged 50-59 years in good health. This CDR3 is CASSVSRDRGPSNYGYTF. CDR3 in DNA: TGTGCCAGCAGCGTAAGCCGGGACAGGGGCCCTTCTAACTATGGCTACACCTTC. Full variable domain (remainder filled in from reference TRBV9 and TRBJ1-2): DSGVTQTPKHLITATGQRVTLRCSPRSGDLSVYWYQQSLDQGLQFLIQYYNGEERAKGNILERFSAQQFPDLHSELNLSSLELGDSALYFCASSVSRDRGPSNYGYTFGSGTRLTVV.